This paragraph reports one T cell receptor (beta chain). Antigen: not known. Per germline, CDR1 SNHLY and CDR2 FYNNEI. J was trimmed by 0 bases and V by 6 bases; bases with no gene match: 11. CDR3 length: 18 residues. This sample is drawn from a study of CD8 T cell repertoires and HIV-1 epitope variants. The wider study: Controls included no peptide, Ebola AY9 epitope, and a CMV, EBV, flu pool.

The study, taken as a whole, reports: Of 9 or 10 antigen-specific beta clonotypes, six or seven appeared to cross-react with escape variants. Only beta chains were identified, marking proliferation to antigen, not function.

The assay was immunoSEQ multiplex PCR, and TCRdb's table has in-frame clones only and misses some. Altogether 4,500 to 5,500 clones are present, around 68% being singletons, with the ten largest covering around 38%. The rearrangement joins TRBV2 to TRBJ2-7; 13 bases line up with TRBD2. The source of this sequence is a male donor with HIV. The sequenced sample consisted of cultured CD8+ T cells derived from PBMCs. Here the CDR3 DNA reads TGTGCCAGCAGCGACGGACTAGCGGGGGCCATAAGCTCCTACGAGCAGTACTTC. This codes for CASSDGLAGAISSYEQYF.